Listed here are 18 T cell receptor beta chains from one sample, sequenced in a study of siplizumab effects on memory and regulatory T cells. TCRdb's table, derived via immunoSEQ multiplex PCR, lists solely in-frame clones and lacks some. The table has tens of thousands of clones, approximately 94% seen once. The sequenced sample was CD8+ T cells sorted from blood. Source of these receptors: a human donor in good health.

This clone was recorded only once. The sample carries other DNA sequences with the same CDR3. The V and J genes are TRBV19 and TRBJ2-7, with TRBD1 matching over 9 bases. The CDR3 length is 14 residues. From germline, CDR1 is LNHDA and CDR2 SQIVND (reference sequence). The trim removed 5 bases at V and 4 bases at J, leaving 6 bases unmatched. Here the CDR3 reads CASSAGTGFYEQYF. DNA of the CDR3: TGTGCCAGTAGTGCAGGGACAGGGTTTTACGAGCAGTACTTC.

The genes are TRBV9 and TRBJ2-7; 8 nucleotides line up with TRBD2. Germline CDR1 is SGDLS and CDR2 is YYNGEE. V shed 4 bases and J 2 bases; nucleotides not matched to a gene: 8. CDR3 length: 15 residues. The CDR3 sequence: CASSPGEAGAYEQYF. The CDR3 DNA reads as TGTGCCAGCAGCCCCGGTGAAGCGGGAGCCTACGAGCAGTACTTC.

V usage is TRBV13 and J usage is TRBJ1-2; 9 bases agree with TRBD1. V lost 4 bases to trimming and J lost 0 bases; unmatched junction nucleotides: 9. CDR3 length: 17 amino acids. Germline-derived CDR1 and CDR2 are PRHDT and FYEKMQ (reference sequence). In DNA, the CDR3 is TGTGCCAGCAGCTCCTCCCGGGACAGGGCGGCTAACTATGGCTACACCTTC. It translates to CASSSSRDRAANYGYTF.

The chain links TRBV7-9 to TRBJ1-2; D may be TRBD1 (5 bases). The CDR3 is 14 amino acids. Germline V CDR1 and CDR2: SEHNR, FQNEAQ (reference sequence). V lost 1 base and J lost 5, with 11 bases in between. The CDR3 loop reads CASSLVEGRYGYTF. The CDR3 coding sequence is TGTGCCAGCAGCTTAGTTGAGGGGCGGTATGGCTACACCTTC.

This clone came up once. J is TRBJ2-7 and V is TRBV7-6, with D perhaps assigned TRBD1 or TRBD2 (5 bases each). CDR1 SGHVS and CDR2 FNYEAQ come from the germline V gene. The CDR3 covers 13 residues. V was shortened by 4 bases and J by 2 bases, with 9 bases between the two germline ends. The CDR3: CASSWDRPYEQYF. In DNA, the CDR3 is TGTGCCAGCAGCTGGGACCGCCCCTACGAGCAGTACTTC.

CDR3 nucleotides: TGTGCCAGCAGCCCACTCGGGGGTGCGGGTGAGCAGTTCTTC. Translating gives CASSPLGGAGEQFF. The genes are TRBV7-3 and TRBJ2-1; perhaps TRBD2 as D (6 bases). Trimming took 5 bases from V and 9 from J, leaving 17 bases between them. This CDR3 has 14 residues. Germline lookup yields CDR1 SGHTA and CDR2 FQGTGA.

The chain recombines TRBV29-1 with TRBJ2-7, with D perhaps matching TRBD2 (7 bases). The germline gives CDR1 SQVTM, CDR2 ANQGSEA. Deletions cut 6 bases from V and 4 bases from J, with 10 bases between. This CDR3 spans 11 amino acids. The CDR3 sequence is CSVRGGYEQYF. Written as DNA, the CDR3 is TGCAGCGTGAGGGGGGGTTACGAGCAGTACTTC.

The rearrangement joins TRBV5-1 to TRBJ2-5; D is undetermined. With the DNA end fitting TRBJ2-7 better, the J assignment may be wrong. In germline, CDR1 is SGHRS, CDR2 YFSETQ. This CDR3 spans 13 amino acids. The CDR3 loop is CASSSGLFYEQYF. The DNA for the CDR3 is TGCGCCAGCAGCTCCGGGCTGTTCTACGAGCAGTACTTC.

The rearrangement links TRBV5-5 to TRBJ1-1; D is undetermined. The length of the CDR3 is 14 residues. The V end lost 0 bases, the J end lost 2 bases, and 8 bases lay between the germline ends. Germline assignment: CDR1 SGHKS and CDR2 YYEKEE (reference sequence). In nucleotides, the CDR3 is TGTGCCAGCAGCTTGGAACAGATAAACACTGAAGCTTTCTTT. Protein sequence: CASSLEQINTEAFF.

The chain uses TRBV4-1 and TRBJ1-1, with TRBD1 as a possible D gene (6 bases). V was cut by 1 base and J by 1 base, with 10 bases left in between. CDR1 is MGHRA and CDR2 is YSYEKL in the germline V gene. The CDR3 runs 15 residues. CDR3 residues: CASSQGGHTNTEAFF. DNA for the CDR3: TGCGCCAGCAGCCAAGGGGGACACACGAACACTGAAGCTTTCTTT.

The rearrangement links TRBV5-1 to TRBJ2-1; 9 bases align to TRBD1. The V gene end was trimmed by 5 bases and the J gene end by 0 bases; junction bases not matched to a gene: 6. Per germline, CDR1 SGHRS and CDR2 YFSETQ. The CDR3 covers 16 residues. The CDR3 here is CASRAGTGSSYNEQFF. The CDR3 nucleotides are TGCGCCAGCAGAGCCGGGACAGGGAGCTCCTACAATGAGCAGTTCTTC. Drawing the rest from reference TRBV5-1 and TRBJ2-1, the complete variable domain is KAGVTQTPRYLIKTRGQQVTLSCSPISGHRSVSWYQQTPGQGLQFLFEYFSETQRNKGNFPGRFSGRQFSNSRSEMNVSTLELGDSALYLCASRAGTGSSYNEQFFGPGTRLTVL.

The rearrangement links TRBV7-8 to TRBJ2-7; 8 bases fit TRBD1. The CDR3 is 16 residues long. The V and J ends lost 4 bases and 3 bases, in that order; junction bases with no gene match: 11. Germline V gives CDR1 SGHVS, CDR2 FQNEAQ. This CDR3 is CASSSLDRGLNYEQYF. The CDR3 nucleotides read TGTGCCAGCAGCTCCTTAGACAGGGGACTTAACTACGAGCAGTACTTC.

The chain carries TRBV19 and TRBJ2-3, with TRBD2 matching 12 bases. The V gene end was trimmed by 3 bases and the J gene end by 5 bases; junction bases not matched to a gene: 9. CDR1 LNHDA and CDR2 SQIVND come from the germline V gene (reference sequence). CDR3 length: 17 residues. CDR3 protein: CASSMLRLAGALDTQYF. The CDR3 DNA follows: TGTGCCAGTAGTATGTTAAGACTAGCGGGGGCGCTAGATACGCAGTATTTT.

This chain uses TRBV30 with TRBJ2-7; D perhaps matches TRBD1 (6 bases). Trimming took off 0 bases at V and 3 bases at J, with 15 bases between the two ends. Germline CDR1 GTSNPN, CDR2 SVGIG (reference sequence). CDR3 length equals 15 residues. The CDR3 region is CAWSVRSNRDYEQYF. The CDR3 DNA reads as TGTGCCTGGAGTGTACGATCTAACAGGGACTACGAGCAGTACTTC.

Here the CDR3 reads CASSKGGSSYNEQFF. CDR3 coding DNA: TGTGCCAGCAGCAAGGGGGGAAGCTCCTACAATGAGCAGTTCTTC. The chain joins TRBV21-1 to TRBJ2-1; the D call in the table, TRBD2, was not verified against the DNA. TRBV21-1 represents a pseudogene. This CDR3 is 15 amino acids long.

This sequence joins TRBV27 and TRBJ2-3; TRBD1 aligns across 7 bases. The CDR3 covers 15 residues. J was trimmed by 3 bases and V by 3 bases; bases with no gene match: 6. Germline V CDR1 and CDR2: MNHEY, SMNVEV (reference sequence). The CDR3 sequence is CASSFFKGATDTQYF. In DNA form, the CDR3 reads TGTGCCAGCAGTTTTTTTAAGGGGGCGACAGATACGCAGTATTTT.

The chain links TRBV7-6 to TRBJ2-7; D is possibly TRBD2 (5 bases). Per the germline V gene, CDR1 is SGHVS and CDR2 is FNYEAQ. V gave up 5 bases and J gave up 0 bases, with 11 bases separating them. The CDR3 has 14 residues. Here the CDR3 reads CASSAAGISYEQYF. The CDR3 bases are TGTGCCAGCAGCGCAGCCGGGATCTCCTACGAGCAGTACTTC.

The rearrangement joins TRBV6-1 to TRBJ2-7; the D call may be TRBD1 or TRBD2 (6 bases each). CDR1 is MNHNS, CDR2 SASEGT, per germline. The length of the CDR3 is 15 residues. The germline V and J ends were trimmed by 5 bases and 3 bases, with 17 bases remaining between them. In nucleotides, the CDR3 is TGTGCCAGCAGTCCCCAGGGGAAGGGAGGCTACGAGCAGTACTTC. Translation: CASSPQGKGGYEQYF.